A single count supports the clone carrying this T cell receptor beta chain. Its antigen is as yet unknown. This sample was taken from a study of vaccination effects on CD4 cells after COVID-19. Broader study findings: Small numbers of convalescent patients limited the study. It also lacked early post-infection timepoints. Healthy vaccinees showed cross-reactivity with common cold coronaviruses in only 1 of 255 vaccine-induced clones.

Repertoires were generated with immunoSEQ multiplex PCR, while TCRdb's copy carries only in-frame clones and drops some. The data hold roughly 50,000 clones, with 79% observed a single time. In the ViraFEST assay, antigen-specific CD4+ clonotypes were identified by expansion after peptide-pool stimulation. Subsequent to a culture period of 10 to 11 days, CD4+ T cells were isolated. Vaccine recipients lacked prior SARS-CoV-2 infection and had negative nucleocapsid antibodies. This CDR3 spans 18 amino acids. The ends lost 3 bases at V and 2 bases at J; junction bases unmatched: 16. Germline V gives CDR1 DFQATT, CDR2 SNEGSKA (reference sequence).

The sample was CD4+ T cells from PBMCs cultured with HCoV-OC43 spike peptides, taken before COVID-19 vaccination. The subset denotes: HCoV-OC43 spike overlapping peptide pool stimulation. The chain combines TRBV20-1 with TRBJ2-3; 8 bases fit TRBD2. The receptor was derived from a human donor who received a COVID-19 vaccine. CDR3: CSASGSADSGASTDTQYF. CDR3 DNA sequence: TGCAGTGCTAGTGGTTCCGCGGATAGCGGGGCGTCCACAGATACGCAGTATTTT.